The 2 T cell receptor beta chains listed next were all sequenced from one sample in a study of shared clonotypes between healthy human individuals. TCRdb's table, derived via immunoSEQ multiplex PCR, lists solely in-frame clones and lacks some. The sample shows roughly 120,000 clones, 55% to 80% of them seen only once. Specimen: memory CD8+ T cells sorted from blood. The sample's subset: CD45RO+ cells pooled with CCR7-negative TemRA cells. The receptors come from a woman between 25 and 40 years old in good health.

The CDR3 sequence is CASSLAASPGELFF. CDR3 in DNA: TGCGCCAGCAGCTTGGCGGCGTCGCCTGGGGAGCTGTTTTTT. This chain connects TRBV5-1 to TRBJ2-2; D gene uncertain. This CDR3 region has 14 residues. CDR1 and CDR2 (germline): SGHRS, YFSETQ. Trimming shortened V by 0 bases and J by 8 bases, and 11 bases separated the two germline ends.

The chain combines TRBV27 with TRBJ2-1; 7 positions agree with TRBD2. From germline, CDR1 is MNHEY and CDR2 SMNVEV (reference sequence). Trimming took 5 bases from V and 9 from J; bases not matched to a gene: 13. This CDR3 is 15 amino acids long. CDR3 in DNA: TGTGCCAGCAGTCTTTCCGGGGAGGGGATAGTTGAGCAGTTCTTC. This sequence encodes CASSLSGEGIVEQFF.